This T cell receptor (beta chain) was found in a study of blood T cells in healthy people across ages (dated by TCRdb to about 2015). Study-level background: In model experiments, roughly one uniquely barcoded TCR beta cDNA molecule per two T cells was captured by template switching. To track age-related changes in TCR beta repertoire diversity, the study relied on deep sequencing normalized with unique cDNA molecular identifiers. The donors were divided into four age groups: young (average around 17 years), middle-aged (under 40), aged (around 67) and long-lived (about 79). Using the same blood draw, the study looked at two additional independent replicas of 1 million unique cDNA reads for two donors, one aged 18 to 29 and the other aged 80 or older.

The investigation overall reported the following: Since profiling was done on bulk unsorted PBMCs, naive and antigen-experienced compartments could not be conclusively compared. Estimates of total diversity from one million sequenced T cells were regarded as lower bounds and underestimates. The percentage of naive T cells measured by flow cytometry correlated strongly with observed TCR beta diversity. As age increased, observed TCR beta diversity per million T cells dropped in a roughly linear way, and a significant reduction was already evident by age 40. The long-lived group showed more naive CD4+ T cells, fewer expanded clones and increased TCR diversity than the aged group, suggesting age selection. The CMV infection status of donors was not known, potentially confounding age-related changes in expanded clonotypes.

The germline V gene specifies SGHTA as CDR1 and FQGNSA as CDR2. CDR3 length: 17 amino acids, cysteine to phenylalanine. Left in the record is the CDR3 DNA by itself, 51 bases read in frame from the first base. Library preparation employed 5' RACE. Sequencing was performed on an Illumina HiSeq 2500. A second PCR of 7 to 11 cycles was performed with a sample-barcoded 5' primer and a J-beta primer mix. A template-switch 5' adaptor carrying 12 random nucleotides introduced a unique molecular identifier onto each TCR beta cDNA molecule. Each sample yielded at least 3 million CDR3-containing paired-end reads. The Mint cDNA synthesis kit, primed by a TRBC-specific oligonucleotide, was used to synthesize first-strand cDNA from all RNA. After uracil-DNA glycosylase treatment, a first 18-cycle PCR used universal primers M1SS and BC2_uni_R on all cDNA. On the study's bioinformatics: Each sample was normalized by randomly selecting 1 million high-quality reads, each carrying a distinct molecular identifier. Instead of being binned into consensus sequences, reads with shared molecular identifiers were discarded. CDR3 identification, clonotype clustering and error correction used MiTCR with a Q25 quality threshold and the strictest error-elimination algorithm. A nonparametric unseen species model with Euler transformation was used to estimate lower-bound total TCR beta diversity. In TCRdb, the public reads were trimmed at Q25 with fastp and aligned with MiXCR, with productive beta chains retained. CDR3 protein sequences are deduplicated, and each keeps its most common genes and DNA. TCRdb assigned the V and J calls; the authors' analysis was not used. In this sample the table shows around 990,000 distinct CDR3 sequences, approximately 26% of which occur a single time. 0.75% of the sample is taken by the ten largest.

The 39 donors, aged about 6 to 95 years, were systemically healthy Caucasian individuals from Russia. About 10 milliliters of peripheral blood were collected from each donor into EDTA-treated Vacutainer tubes. Ficoll-Paque density-gradient centrifugation was used to isolate PBMCs, with at least 6 million per sample. Trizol reagent was used to extract total RNA from PBMCs, with at least 5.5 micrograms per sample. The percentages of naive CD45RAhigh/CD27high T cells were determined by flow cytometry on a PBMC aliquot from every donor. Points on this clonotype: Its target antigen remains unknown. No quality values exist for individual bases; no much larger clone is one base distant.

A further study also used this sample, focusing on T cells of mothers and their children. The second study's paper adds: The donors were nine systemically healthy Caucasian individuals, made up of three mothers and their six children. cDNA synthesis used all of the extracted RNA, with roughly 1.5 ug of RNA in each 15 ul reaction. In the second PCR, the M1S primer added sample barcodes and 2-4 random nucleotides. More than 9.5 million TCR beta CDR3 reads were obtained from each mother, and roughly 3.1 million reads were obtained from each child. In both related and unrelated pairs, thymic selection shapes the output of TCR recombination in a similar way, with inherited differences having only a minor effect. Normalized repertoire overlap in related mother-child pairs was always slightly higher than in unrelated mother-child pairs, but the difference was never significant. No persistent microchimeric T cell clones were found, with a detection sensitivity of 75 to 100 clones per million clonotypes. In the study, deep NGS was used to compare the TCR beta repertoires of mothers and children, and features distinguishing related mother-child pairs from unrelated individuals were sought. Mothers averaged roughly 40 +/- 4 years of age and children averaged 11 +/- 4 years. Libraries were sequenced on Illumina HiSeq 2000 with 100+100 nt paired-end reads after adapter ligation with NEBNext reagents. To avoid cross-contamination, the mother libraries and the child libraries were prepared a month apart and sequenced in separate runs. Each donor had between roughly 450,000 and 2,100,000 distinct TCR beta clonotypes identified. Naive TCR beta clonotypes were estimated from low-frequency clonotypes matched to each donor's FACS-determined naive share, without sorting.

This chain joins TRBV7-2 to TRBJ2-5, with an unclear D gene assignment. The end of the DNA fits TRBJ2-7 better, so the J call may be wrong. Specimen: blood. The clonotype was recovered from a girl aged 2 to 10 in good health. The CDR3 amino acid sequence is: CASSLIPETLPSDEQYF. The sequence in DNA is TGTGCCAGCAGCTTAATCCCGGAGACCCTCCCGTCCGACGAGCAGTACTTC.